These 6 T cell receptor beta chains share one sample of origin, sequenced in a study of regulatory T cells in long-lasting Graves disease. Construction of TCR beta libraries relied on iRepertoire HTBI primers and on Arm-PCR targeting CDR3 regions. MiXCR, run by TCRdb on the multiplex PCR reads, gives a single entry per CDR3 protein. In the table there are about 470,000 distinct CDR3 sequences, about 22% of which are singletons. The time point denotes: persistent/refractory GD, antithyroid drugs over 5 years with positive TRAb. The TCR library used RNA extracted from PBMCs. The starting material was peripheral blood mononuclear cells (PBMCs), obtained when the disease was refractory, from a patient treated with antithyroid drugs. The receptors come from a female donor with Graves disease.

This rearrangement joins TRBV5-1 to TRBJ1-5; TRBD1 agrees at 7 bases. Germline loops: CDR1 SGHRS, CDR2 YFSETQ. CDR3 size: 15 residues. The J segment lost 6 bases and the V segment lost 4 bases, leaving 10 bases of the junction unmatched. The DNA for the CDR3 is TGCGCCAGCAGCCCCGGGACAGAGTCATTTCAGCCCCAGCATTTT. Residues: CASSPGTESFQPQHF.

A word on this clonotype: This clone may be a read error of a much larger clone one base away. The chain couples TRBV28 to TRBJ1-1; D call uncertain. CDR3 length equals 14 residues. Germline V lookup: CDR1 MDHEN, CDR2 SYDVKM. CDR3 DNA sequence: TGTGCCAGCAGTTCTCTGGCAGGTAACACTGAAGCTCTCTTT. This gives the protein CASSSLAGNTEALF.

This clonotype has more than one count but fewer than ten. This chain links TRBV20-1 with TRBJ2-7; D is unclear. V dropped 2 bases and J dropped 4 bases, with 6 bases sitting between them. The CDR3 has 11 amino acids. The germline gives CDR1 DFQATT, CDR2 SNEGSKA (reference sequence). This CDR3 is CSARNPYEQYF. The CDR3 region has the DNA TGCAGTGCTAGAAACCCTTACGAGCAGTACTTC.

This clonotype was observed many times. V gene TRBV15 combines with J gene TRBJ2-7, with D unresolved. The CDR3 extends over 14 amino acids. V was trimmed by 5 bases and J by 5 bases, leaving 16 bases between them. Germline V gives CDR1 LNHNV, CDR2 YYDKDF (reference sequence). DNA for the CDR3: TGTGCCACCAGCGGAATCCATAGCATCCACGAGCAGTACTTC. It is translated as CATSGIHSIHEQYF.

This clonotype was counted between two and nine times. This chain uses TRBV7-2 with TRBJ1-5, with D maybe TRBD1 (6 bases). There are 16 residues in the CDR3. Trimming shortened V by 0 bases and J by 2 bases, and 11 bases separated the two germline ends. Per germline, CDR1 SGHTA and CDR2 FQGNSA. The DNA of the CDR3 is TGTGCCAGCAGCTTAGCCCCAGGGGCCGGCAATCAGCCCCAGCATTTT. Protein product: CASSLAPGAGNQPQHF.

The chain couples TRBV5-1 to TRBJ2-1; D is undetermined. This CDR3 comprises 14 residues. Germline CDR1 reads SGHRS; CDR2 reads YFSETQ. V lost 0 bases, J lost 5 bases, and 9 bases lay in between. The CDR3 sequence: CASSLVPRDNEQFF. The CDR3 bases are TGCGCCAGCAGCTTGGTGCCCAGAGACAATGAGCAGTTCTTC.